Listed below are T cell receptor beta chains from one sample, sequenced in a study of PD-L1 blockade in urothelial cancer. TCRdb keeps only in-frame clones here, not all; method: immunoSEQ multiplex PCR. Of about 48,000 clones listed, more than 80% were seen once; the top ten hold 8.8%. The sequenced sample was PBMCs, obtained around atezolizumab (anti-PD-L1) treatment. The receptors were gathered from a man in his 70s with urothelial cancer. Each CDR3 is given with its conserved first and last residue. A D gene is named only where the DNA matches it firmly. Clone sizes are given selectively: once, few, many, or a class where the clone is expanded.

D gene	V gene	J gene	clone size	CDR3 DNA	CDR3 protein
NA	TRBV19	TRBJ1-1	NA	TGTGCCACGAGACAGAATCCCATGAACACTGAAGCTTTCTTT	CATRQNPMNTEAFF
TRBD2	TRBV27	TRBJ2-2	NA	TGTGCCAGCAGTTTAAATCCTAGCGGGAGGAGGACCGGGGAGCTGTTTTTT	CASSLNPSGRRTGELFF
NA	TRBV9	TRBJ1-1	NA	TGTGCCAGCAGCGTAAGCACGGTGAACACTGAAGCTTTCTTT	CASSVSTVNTEAFF
TRBD1	TRBV9	TRBJ2-7	few	TGTGCCAGCAGCGAGGGACAGGGGAAGTACGAGCAGTACTTC	CASSEGQGKYEQYF
TRBD2	TRBV19	TRBJ2-3	NA	TGTGCCAGTAGACGGGGGACTAGCGGGGGAGCTAGCACAGATACGCAGTATTTT	CASRRGTSGGASTDTQYF
NA	TRBV7-9	TRBJ2-1	NA	TGTGCCAGCAAACAGGCTCCTCTAAATGAGCAGTTCTTC	CASKQAPLNEQFF
NA	TRBV6-1	TRBJ1-3	NA	TGTGCCAGCAGCCGGGAAAGAAACACCATATATTTT	CASSRERNTIYF
TRBD1	TRBV2	TRBJ1-1	NA	TGTGCCAGCAGCCGCCTCATTACAGGGGGCGGAATCGGTTTCTTT	CASSRLITGGGIGFF
NA	TRBV7-8	TRBJ2-3	NA	TGTGCCAGCAGCTTAGTGGCAGGCCGCACAGATACGCAGTATTTT	CASSLVAGRTDTQYF
NA	TRBV2	TRBJ1-1	NA	TGTGCCAGCAGTGAAAGACAGGTACCGAACACTGAAGCTTTCTTT	CASSERQVPNTEAFF
TRBD1	TRBV7-9	TRBJ1-5	NA	TGTGCTGAGGAGGGGACAGGGGATCAGCCCCAGCATTTT	CAEEGTGDQPQHF
TRBD2	TRBV5-4	TRBJ2-3	once	TGTGCCAGCAGTCCCGGACTAGCGGGAGTTTCAGATACGCAGTATTTT	CASSPGLAGVSDTQYF
NA	TRBV30	TRBJ1-1	few	TGTGCCTGGAGCAGAGGAGAAAACACTGAAGCTTTCTTT	CAWSRGENTEAFF
NA	TRBV6-4	TRBJ2-3	NA	TGTGCCAGCAGTGACTCGAACCCAGCGGACCACCACACAGATACGCAGTATTTT	CASSDSNPADHHTDTQYF
TRBD2	TRBV29-1	TRBJ2-1	NA	TGCAGCGTTGAAACCCTCGTAGCGGGAGCCGTTGCGAGTGAGCAGTTCTTC	CSVETLVAGAVASEQFF
TRBD1	TRBV19	TRBJ1-1	NA	TGTGCCAGTAGTTCCTGGACAGGGGGGAACACTGAAGCTTTCTTT	CASSSWTGGNTEAFF
NA	TRBV6-1	TRBJ1-1	NA	TGTGCCAGCAGGACAATGGGAGTGACTGAAGCTTTCTTT	CASRTMGVTEAFF
TRBD2	TRBV7-3	TRBJ2-3	NA	TGTGCCAGCACCACACAGGGACTAGTGGGAGATACGCAGTATTTT	CASTTQGLVGDTQYF
NA	TRBV2	TRBJ1-2	NA	TGTGCCAGCAGTCGACAGCCCTACCTCTATGGCTACACCTTC	CASSRQPYLYGYTF
TRBD1	TRBV6-5	TRBJ2-2	NA	TGTGCCAGCAGGAGGGACAGGAACACCGGGGAGCTGTTTTTT	CASRRDRNTGELFF
NA	TRBV2	TRBJ1-3	NA	TGTGCCAGCAGTGGGGACACCCGCTCTGGAAACACCATATATTTT	CASSGDTRSGNTIYF
NA	TRBV5-4	TRBJ2-1	NA	TGTGCCAGCAGCTTGGCCGGGGGAGGTAGGGATGAGCAGTTCTTC	CASSLAGGGRDEQFF
NA	TRBV2	TRBJ1-5	once	TGTGCCAGCTCTCGGGAAATCAATCAGCCCCAGCATTTT	CASSREINQPQHF
TRBD1	TRBV28	TRBJ1-3	NA	TGTGCCAGCAGTGAGGACAGGTTCCAAAACACCATATATTTT	CASSEDRFQNTIYF